The 18 T cell receptor beta chains below come from one sample, sequenced in a study. TCRdb processed the RT-PCR reads anew with MiXCR; each CDR3 protein has one entry. Of fewer than 800,000 distinct CDR3 sequences listed, 12% to 15% are singletons. Sequencing was carried out using memory CD4+ T cells from blood. All receptors come from a female donor in good health, serving as a healthy control.

This clonotype appeared many times. The V and J genes are TRBV20-1 and TRBJ2-4; D perhaps matches TRBD2 (6 bases). The CDR3 loop spans 15 amino acids. Trimming pared 5 bases from V and 3 bases from J, leaving 17 bases between. Germline V gene data show CDR1 as DFQATT and CDR2 as SNEGSKA (reference sequence). The CDR3 loop reads CSASHGGGGKNIQYF. CDR3 nucleotides: TGCAGTGCTTCCCACGGGGGTGGCGGCAAAAACATTCAGTACTTC.

This clonotype has only a few counts. The chain has TRBV9 and TRBJ1-4; 11 bases agree with TRBD1. V lost 6 bases to trimming and J lost 0 bases; unmatched junction nucleotides: 1. CDR1 and CDR2 (germline): SGDLS, YYNGEE. This CDR3 comprises 15 residues. The CDR3 loop is CASTGQGATNEKLFF. CDR3 nucleotide sequence: TGTGCCAGCACGGGACAGGGGGCAACTAATGAAAAACTGTTTTTT.

The chain is built from TRBV4-3 and TRBJ2-3, with a weak D call TRBD2 (7 bases). V lost 0 bases to trimming and J lost 0 bases, with 13 bases between them. Germline values: CDR1 LGHNA, CDR2 YSLEER. The CDR3 is 17 amino acids. The CDR3, as DNA: TGCGCCAGCAGCCAAGATGGCGGGGGCAAAAGCACAGATACGCAGTATTTT. Translated: CASSQDGGGKSTDTQYF.

This clonotype was recorded at least ten times. The rearrangement links TRBV6-5 to TRBJ2-1; 10 nucleotides line up with TRBD2. The CDR3 contains 16 residues. Germline V gene lookup returns CDR1 MNHEY and CDR2 SVGAGI. V shed 2 bases and J 5 bases; nucleotides not matched to a gene: 6. CDR3 nucleotide sequence: TGTGCCAGCAGTTACCACGTAGCGGGAGGAAACAATGAGCAGTTCTTC. This translates into CASSYHVAGGNNEQFF.

The table lists this clonotype with a few counts. V is TRBV27 and J is TRBJ2-3, with a possible D match to TRBD2 (6 bases). The CDR3 length is 15 residues. Germline-derived CDR1 and CDR2 are MNHEY and SMNVEV (reference sequence). Trimming took off 6 bases at V and 3 bases at J, with 16 bases between the two ends. In DNA form, the CDR3 reads TGTGCCAGCAGGGGCGGGGCTGTAAGAACAGATACGCAGTATTTT. Translating it yields CASRGGAVRTDTQYF.

This clonotype has ten or more counts. The genes are TRBV5-1 and TRBJ2-3; 8 bases map to TRBD1. V lost 4 bases and J lost 5; bases outside the gene matches: 9. The CDR3 extends over 15 amino acids. CDR1 SGHRS and CDR2 YFSETQ come from the germline V gene. The CDR3 DNA is TGCGCCAGCAGCAGGGCGCAGGGGGCGAGAGATACGCAGTATTTT. Amino acids: CASSRAQGARDTQYF. Supplemented by reference TRBV5-1 and TRBJ2-3, the full variable domain reads KAGVTQTPRYLIKTRGQQVTLSCSPISGHRSVSWYQQTPGQGLQFLFEYFSETQRNKGNFPGRFSGRQFSNSRSEMNVSTLELGDSALYLCASSRAQGARDTQYFGPGTRLTVL.

This clonotype was counted only a few times. The J gene is TRBJ1-2, the V gene TRBV4-3; D gene uncertain. The CDR3 covers 16 residues. Trimming left V 1 base short and J 7 bases short, with 19 bases between. The germline V gene has CDR1 LGHNA and CDR2 YSLEER. DNA for the CDR3: TGCGCCAGCAGCCAAGGGGGAACGAGCGGGTTCGGTGGCTACACCTTC. This translates into CASSQGGTSGFGGYTF.

J is TRBJ2-3 and V is TRBV9, with a weak D call TRBD2 (6 bases). Trimming stripped 3 bases from V and 9 bases from J, with 11 bases between. In germline, CDR1 is SGDLS, CDR2 YYNGEE. The CDR3 consists of 12 residues. CDR3 in amino acids: CASSDELATQYF. CDR3 nucleotide sequence: TGTGCCAGCAGCGACGAGCTAGCGACGCAGTATTTT.

This clonotype was detected once. V is TRBV12-3 or TRBV12-4 and J is TRBJ1-1, with D uncertain. The CDR3 is 15 amino acids. The V end was cut by 2 bases, the J end by 4 bases, with 14 bases between. CDR3 bases: TGTGCCAGCAGTTTAAGAGACGAAGAGAGCACTGAAGCTTTCTTT. It yields the protein CASSLRDEESTEAFF.

This clonotype occurred a few times. The J gene is TRBJ2-7, the V gene TRBV18; TRBD2 matches 9 bases. The length of the CDR3 is 16 residues. Germline V lookup: CDR1 KGHSH, CDR2 LQKENI. Unmatched junction bases numbered 10, after V lost 3 bases and J lost 4 bases. CDR3 amino acids: CASSPVGGSGSYEQYF. The CDR3 DNA follows: TGTGCCAGCTCACCCGTCGGGGGTAGCGGGAGTTACGAGCAGTACTTC.

The V call is TRBV20-1, the J call TRBJ2-3; maybe TRBD2 (5 bases). Germline loops: CDR1 DFQATT, CDR2 SNEGSKA (reference sequence). V was pared by 5 bases and J by 6 bases, with 15 bases between. The CDR3 sequence is 13 residues long. CDR3 region: CSAPKSGWDTQYF. CDR3 DNA sequence: TGCAGTGCTCCTAAGAGCGGATGGGATACGCAGTATTTT.

The chain combines TRBV11-1 with TRBJ2-1; 8 bases align to TRBD2. The CDR3 is 15 residues long. Per germline, CDR1 SGHAT and CDR2 FQDESV (reference sequence). J gave up 6 bases and V 3 bases, and 7 bases lay outside the gene matches. The chain's CDR3 is CASSFSSGEGNEQFF. The DNA for the CDR3 is TGTGCCAGCAGCTTTAGTAGCGGGGAGGGCAATGAGCAGTTCTTC.

J is TRBJ1-1 and V is TRBV29-1; D gene unclear. Trimming left V 6 bases short and J 0 bases short, with 17 bases between. The CDR3 sequence is 15 residues long. Germline CDR1 and CDR2: SQVTM and ANQGSEA. DNA of the CDR3: TGCAGCGTGAGACAAAGGGTTGGAATGAACACTGAAGCTTTCTTT. Translating gives CSVRQRVGMNTEAFF. Drawing the rest from reference TRBV29-1 and TRBJ1-1, the complete variable domain is SAVISQKPSRDICQRGTSLTIQCQVDSQVTMMFWYRQQPGQSLTLIATANQGSEATYESGFVIDKFPISRPNLTFSTLTVSNMSPEDSSIYLCSVRQRVGMNTEAFFGQGTRLTVV.

This clonotype appeared many times. The chain employs TRBV20-1 and TRBJ1-1, with 9 bases matching TRBD1. Per germline, CDR1 DFQATT and CDR2 SNEGSKA (reference sequence). The CDR3 contains 13 residues. With 6 bases clipped from V and 1 base from J, the junction kept 3 bases outside the gene matches. The CDR3 DNA reads as TGCAGTGCGGGACAGGGAGCGAACACTGAAGCTTTCTTT. Translated: CSAGQGANTEAFF.

This clonotype has just a few counts. V usage is TRBV11-2 and J usage is TRBJ2-3; 7 bases fit TRBD2. The CDR3 is 16 residues long. V trimming: 1 base; J trimming: 5 bases; junction bases outside the gene matches: 9. CDR1 and CDR2 (germline): SGHAT, FQNNGV. CDR3 loop: CASSLAMGGPGDTQYF. For the CDR3, the DNA is TGTGCCAGCAGCTTAGCAATGGGAGGGCCGGGAGATACGCAGTATTTT.

This clonotype was seen ten or more times. The chain links TRBV3-1 to TRBJ1-1, with no clear D. Germline values: CDR1 LGHDT, CDR2 YNNKEL (reference sequence). V gave up 4 bases and J gave up 1 base, with 7 bases separating them. The CDR3 is made up of 13 amino acids. This CDR3 is CASSPAANTEAFF. CDR3 sequence (DNA): TGTGCCAGCAGCCCTGCCGCGAACACTGAAGCTTTCTTT. Combining the CDR3 with reference TRBV3-1 and TRBJ1-1 gives the whole variable domain DTAVSQTPKYLVTQMGNDKSIKCEQNLGHDTMYWYKQDSKKFLKIMFSYNNKELIINETVPNRFSPKSPDKAHLNLHINSLELGDSAVYFCASSPAANTEAFFGQGTRLTVV.

This clonotype was seen ten or more times. The chain links TRBV5-1 to TRBJ2-3, with TRBD1 matching over 8 bases. Germline CDR1 is SGHRS and CDR2 is YFSETQ. The J segment lost 4 bases and the V segment lost 2 bases, leaving 3 bases of the junction unmatched. The length of the CDR3 is 14 residues. The CDR3 DNA reads TGCGCCAGCAGCTTACAGGGGGGTTCAGATACGCAGTATTTT. It specifies CASSLQGGSDTQYF.

This clonotype was seen many times. The V and J genes are TRBV6-5 and TRBJ1-4, with unresolved D. CDR1 MNHEY and CDR2 SVGAGI come from the germline V gene. The CDR3 extends over 14 amino acids. Trimming shortened V by 4 bases and J by 7 bases, and 13 bases separated the two germline ends. In DNA, the CDR3 is TGTGCCAGCAGTTTGGAGTCATGGGGTGAAAAACTGTTTTTT. Translation gives CASSLESWGEKLFF.